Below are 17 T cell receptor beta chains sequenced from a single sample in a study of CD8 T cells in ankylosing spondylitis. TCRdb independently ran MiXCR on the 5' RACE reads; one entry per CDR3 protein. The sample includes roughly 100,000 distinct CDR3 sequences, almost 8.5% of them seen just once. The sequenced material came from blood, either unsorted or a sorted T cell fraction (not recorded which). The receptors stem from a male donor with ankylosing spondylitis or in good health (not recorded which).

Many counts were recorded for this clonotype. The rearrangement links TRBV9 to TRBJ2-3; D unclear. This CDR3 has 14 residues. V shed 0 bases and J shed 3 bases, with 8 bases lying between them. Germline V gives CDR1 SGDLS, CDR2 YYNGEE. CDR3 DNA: TGTGCCAGCAGCGTAGGTGGGCGTACAGATACGCAGTATTTT. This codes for CASSVGGRTDTQYF.

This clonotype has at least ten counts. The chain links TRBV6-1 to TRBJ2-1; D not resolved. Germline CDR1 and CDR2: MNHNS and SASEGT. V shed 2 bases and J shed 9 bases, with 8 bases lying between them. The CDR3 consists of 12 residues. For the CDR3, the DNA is TGTGCCAGCAGTGAAACTCTGGGTGAGCAGTTCTTC. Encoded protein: CASSETLGEQFF.

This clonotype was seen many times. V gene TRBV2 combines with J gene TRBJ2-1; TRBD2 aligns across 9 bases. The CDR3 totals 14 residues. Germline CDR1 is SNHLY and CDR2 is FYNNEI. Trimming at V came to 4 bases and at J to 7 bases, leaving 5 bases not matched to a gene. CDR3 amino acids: CASSASSGTNEQFF. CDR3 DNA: TGTGCCAGCAGTGCCTCTAGCGGGACGAATGAGCAGTTCTTC.

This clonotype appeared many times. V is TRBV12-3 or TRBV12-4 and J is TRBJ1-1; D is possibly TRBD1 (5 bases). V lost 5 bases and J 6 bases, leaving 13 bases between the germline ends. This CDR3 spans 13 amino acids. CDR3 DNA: TGTGCCAGCAGTCCCACCCGGGGGGCTGAAGCTTTCTTT. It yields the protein CASSPTRGAEAFF.

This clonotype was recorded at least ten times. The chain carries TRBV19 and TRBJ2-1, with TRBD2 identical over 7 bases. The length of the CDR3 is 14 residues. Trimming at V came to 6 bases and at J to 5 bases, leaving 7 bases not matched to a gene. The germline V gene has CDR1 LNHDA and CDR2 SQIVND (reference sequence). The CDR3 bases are TGTGCCAGTAGACCCACCGGGACTAACAATGAGCAGTTCTTC. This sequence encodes CASRPTGTNNEQFF.

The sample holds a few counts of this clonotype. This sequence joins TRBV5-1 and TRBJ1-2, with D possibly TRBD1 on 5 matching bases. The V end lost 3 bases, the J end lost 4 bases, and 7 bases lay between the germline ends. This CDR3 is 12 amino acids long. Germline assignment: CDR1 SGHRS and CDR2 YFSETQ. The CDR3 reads CASSYDSYGYTF. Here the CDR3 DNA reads TGCGCCAGCAGCTATGACAGCTATGGCTACACCTTC.

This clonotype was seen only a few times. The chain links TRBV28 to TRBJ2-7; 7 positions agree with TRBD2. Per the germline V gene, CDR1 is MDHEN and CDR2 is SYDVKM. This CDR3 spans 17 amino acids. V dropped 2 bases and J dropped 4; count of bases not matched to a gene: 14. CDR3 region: CASSLKRGASGDYEQYF. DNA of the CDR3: TGTGCCAGCAGTTTAAAACGCGGGGCTAGCGGAGATTACGAGCAGTACTTC.

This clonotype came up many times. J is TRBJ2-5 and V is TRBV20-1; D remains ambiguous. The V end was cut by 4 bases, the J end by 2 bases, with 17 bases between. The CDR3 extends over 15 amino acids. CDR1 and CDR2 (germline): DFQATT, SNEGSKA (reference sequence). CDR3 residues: CSAKNPVTRQETQYF. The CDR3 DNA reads TGCAGTGCTAAGAACCCGGTGACCCGGCAAGAGACCCAGTACTTC.

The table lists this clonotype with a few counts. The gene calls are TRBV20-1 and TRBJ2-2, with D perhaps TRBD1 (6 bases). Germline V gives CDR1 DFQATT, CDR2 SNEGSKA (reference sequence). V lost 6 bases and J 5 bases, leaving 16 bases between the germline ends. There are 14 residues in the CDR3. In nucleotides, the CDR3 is TGCAGTGCCCAGGGGCGAGTGGTTACCGGGGAGCTGTTTTTT. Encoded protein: CSAQGRVVTGELFF.

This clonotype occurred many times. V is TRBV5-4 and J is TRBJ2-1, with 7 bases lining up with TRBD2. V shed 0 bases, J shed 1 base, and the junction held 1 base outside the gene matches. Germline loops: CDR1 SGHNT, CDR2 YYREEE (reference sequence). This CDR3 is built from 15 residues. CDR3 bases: TGTGCCAGCAGCTTGGTGGGGGGGTCCTACAATGAGCAGTTCTTC. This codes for CASSLVGGSYNEQFF.

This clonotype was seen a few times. CDR3 DNA: TGTGCCAGCAGTCCCGCCGAGACCTCCTACAATGAGCAGTTCTTC. Translated, it gives CASSPAETSYNEQFF. The rearrangement joins TRBV28 to TRBJ2-1; D unresolved. CDR3 length: 15 residues. CDR1 and CDR2 from the germline V gene are MDHEN and SYDVKM. V was pared by 5 bases and J by 0 bases, with 11 bases between.

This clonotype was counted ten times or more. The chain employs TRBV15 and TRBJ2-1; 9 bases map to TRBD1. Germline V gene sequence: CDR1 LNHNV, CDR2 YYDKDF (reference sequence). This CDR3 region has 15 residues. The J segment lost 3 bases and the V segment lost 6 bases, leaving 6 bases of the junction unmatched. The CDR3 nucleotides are TGTGCCACCAGACTACAGGGGGCTGTCTACAATGAGCAGTTCTTC. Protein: CATRLQGAVYNEQFF.

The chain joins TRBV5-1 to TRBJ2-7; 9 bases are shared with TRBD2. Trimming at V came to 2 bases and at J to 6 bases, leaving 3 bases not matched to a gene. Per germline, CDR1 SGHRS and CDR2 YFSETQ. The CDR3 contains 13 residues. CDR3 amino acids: CASSFRGGAEQYF. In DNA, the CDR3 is TGCGCCAGCAGCTTTCGCGGGGGGGCCGAGCAGTACTTC.

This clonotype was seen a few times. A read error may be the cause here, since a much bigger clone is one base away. The CDR3 is CASSFTRESQYF. As DNA, the CDR3 is TGTGCCAGCAGCTTCACACGAGAGTCCCAGTACTTC. V is TRBV5-6 and J is TRBJ2-5; D gene unclear. The CDR3 consists of 12 residues. The germline gives CDR1 SGHDT, CDR2 YYEEEE.

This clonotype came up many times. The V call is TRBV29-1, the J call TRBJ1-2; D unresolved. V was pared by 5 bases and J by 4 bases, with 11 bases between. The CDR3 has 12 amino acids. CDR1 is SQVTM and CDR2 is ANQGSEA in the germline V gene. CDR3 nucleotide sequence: TGCAGCGTTCTCATAGGGCCCTATGGCTACACCTTC. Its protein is CSVLIGPYGYTF. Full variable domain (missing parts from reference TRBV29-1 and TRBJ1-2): SAVISQKPSRDICQRGTSLTIQCQVDSQVTMMFWYRQQPGQSLTLIATANQGSEATYESGFVIDKFPISRPNLTFSTLTVSNMSPEDSSIYLCSVLIGPYGYTFGSGTRLTVV.

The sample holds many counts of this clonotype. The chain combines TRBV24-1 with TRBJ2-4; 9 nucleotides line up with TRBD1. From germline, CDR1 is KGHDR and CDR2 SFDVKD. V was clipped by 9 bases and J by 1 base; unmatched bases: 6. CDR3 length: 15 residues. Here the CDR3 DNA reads TGTGCCACCCGGGACAGGGCATGGGCCAAAAACATTCAGTACTTC. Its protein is CATRDRAWAKNIQYF.

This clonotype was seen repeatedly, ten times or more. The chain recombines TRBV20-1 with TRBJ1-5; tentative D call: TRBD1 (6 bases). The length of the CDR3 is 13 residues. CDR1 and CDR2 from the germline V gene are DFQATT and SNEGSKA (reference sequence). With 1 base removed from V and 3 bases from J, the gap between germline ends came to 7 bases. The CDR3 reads CSARGTDNQPQHF. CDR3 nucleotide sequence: TGCAGTGCTAGAGGGACAGACAATCAGCCCCAGCATTTT.